The 28 T cell receptor beta chains in this list originate from one sample, sequenced in a study of post-analysis software for immune sequencing data. Unique molecular identifiers were built into the TCR beta cDNA libraries. TCRdb re-called the PCR reads through MiXCR, storing one row per CDR3 protein. This sample has over 700,000 distinct CDR3 sequences, with approximately 30% found just once. General study results and limits: Elevated frequency relative to controls characterized roughly five TRBV segments in patients, TRBV5-6, TRBV5-1 and TRBV20-1 among them.

No cognate antigen is known for these TCRs. Sequenced material: blood. The receptors were sampled from a girl aged 5-17 years with multiple sclerosis.

This clonotype was counted only a few times. The chain recombines TRBV10-2 with TRBJ2-5, with TRBD2 identical over 14 bases. V lost 2 bases, J lost 4 bases, and 9 bases stayed unmatched. The CDR3 has 18 residues. Looked up from germline, CDR1 is WSHSY and CDR2 is SAAADI. In DNA, the CDR3 is TGCGCCAGCAGTGAGACCCGGACTAGCGGGAGGATCACAGAGACCCAGTACTTC. The encoded protein is CASSETRTSGRITETQYF.

V usage is TRBV4-3 and J usage is TRBJ2-1; a possible D gene is TRBD2 (7 bases). Trimming cost V 4 bases and J 5 bases, with 21 bases left between them. The germline gives CDR1 LGHNA, CDR2 YSLEER. This CDR3 has 17 residues. The DNA of the CDR3 is TGCGCCAGCAGCCGCTTTAGGGGGGGGCTAGGGAACAATGAGCAGTTCTTC. This gives the protein CASSRFRGGLGNNEQFF.

This clonotype was detected a few times. V gene TRBV4-3 combines with J gene TRBJ2-4; D is uncertain. CDR1 is LGHNA, CDR2 YSLEER, per germline. CDR3 length: 15 amino acids. Trimming cost V 1 base and J 0 bases, with 7 bases left between them. This CDR3 reads CASSQGGPAKNIQYF. The CDR3 nucleotides read TGCGCCAGCAGCCAAGGGGGTCCAGCCAAAAACATTCAGTACTTC.

This clonotype has just a few counts. The chain recombines TRBV7-6 with TRBJ1-1; D unresolved. Per germline, CDR1 SGHVS and CDR2 FNYEAQ. V dropped 3 bases and J dropped 3 bases, with 8 bases sitting between them. The length of the CDR3 is 13 residues. In DNA form, the CDR3 reads TGTGCCAGCAGCTTTATGAAGGACACTGAAGCTTTCTTT. It translates to CASSFMKDTEAFF.

The V call is TRBV29-1, the J call TRBJ2-5; a weak D match, TRBD1 (5 bases). Near its end, the DNA agrees better with TRBJ2-7, so the J call may be wrong. The germline CDR1 and CDR2 sequences are SQVTM and ANQGSEA. The CDR3 extends over 14 amino acids. The CDR3, as DNA: TGCAGCGTCTACAACATGCAGGGAATCTACGAGCAGTACTTC. This encodes CSVYNMQGIYEQYF.

The chain recombines TRBV5-1 with TRBJ1-5; weak D call: TRBD1 (6 bases). The CDR3 length is 16 residues. V lost 0 bases, J lost 6 bases, and 16 bases lay in between. Germline CDR1 and CDR2: SGHRS and YFSETQ. This CDR3 reads CASSLAPRGSGQPQHF. The CDR3 region has the DNA TGCGCCAGCAGCTTGGCCCCCAGGGGAAGCGGTCAGCCCCAGCATTTT. Full variable domain (outside the CDR3, taken from reference TRBV5-1 and TRBJ1-5): KAGVTQTPRYLIKTRGQQVTLSCSPISGHRSVSWYQQTPGQGLQFLFEYFSETQRNKGNFPGRFSGRQFSNSRSEMNVSTLELGDSALYLCASSLAPRGSGQPQHFGDGTRLSIL.

V is TRBV6-6 and J is TRBJ2-7; a weak D match, TRBD1 (5 bases). The end of the DNA is better explained by TRBJ2-5, so the J call may be wrong. There are 14 residues in the CDR3. Germline V lookup: CDR1 MNHNY, CDR2 SVGAGI (reference sequence). CDR3 sequence: CASSYGQARVTQYF. The DNA of the CDR3 is TGTGCCAGCAGTTACGGACAAGCAAGAGTGACCCAGTACTTC.

In its sample, this clonotype was seen a few times. The rearrangement links TRBV27 to TRBJ2-5, with unresolved D. With 0 bases removed from V and 11 bases from J, the gap between germline ends came to 13 bases. Germline CDR1 and CDR2: MNHEY and SMNVEV (reference sequence). This CDR3 is 13 amino acids long. This chain's CDR3 is CASSLSPGPKQYF. CDR3 nucleotides: TGTGCCAGCAGTTTATCTCCGGGCCCCAAGCAGTACTTC.

This clonotype came up a few times. This chain links TRBV20-1 with TRBJ1-2; 9 bases fit TRBD1. Germline V gene data show CDR1 as DFQATT and CDR2 as SNEGSKA (reference sequence). J lost 6 bases, V lost 5 bases, and 7 bases had no gene match. This CDR3 is built from 13 residues. DNA of the CDR3: TGCAGTGCTCCCACCGGGACAGGGAATGGCTACACCTTC. Its protein is CSAPTGTGNGYTF.

This chain uses TRBV20-1 with TRBJ1-6, with D maybe TRBD1 (6 bases). Trimming took 3 bases from V and 7 from J, leaving 28 bases between them. Germline values: CDR1 DFQATT, CDR2 SNEGSKA (reference sequence). This CDR3 region has 19 residues. The CDR3 is CSASSGLGLNRERNSPLHF. The CDR3 nucleotides are TGCAGTGCTAGTTCGGGCCTAGGACTCAACAGGGAACGGAATTCACCCCTCCACTTT.

This clonotype was observed a few times. This chain uses TRBV10-3 with TRBJ2-1; the D is unclear. Between the trimmed V and J ends, which lost 0 bases and 6 bases, there was a span of 12 bases. Per the germline V gene, CDR1 is ENHRY and CDR2 is SYGVKD. CDR3 size: 15 residues. CDR3 nucleotide sequence: TGTGCCATCAGTGAGTCGTCTGGGTGGGGCAATGAGCAGTTCTTC. This encodes CAISESSGWGNEQFF.

The chain is built from TRBV6-6 and TRBJ1-1; 7 nucleotides match TRBD1. Losses at the gene ends were 6 bases for V and 11 bases for J; bases not matched to a gene: 24. The CDR3 is 17 residues long. Germline CDR1 and CDR2: MNHNY and SVGAGI (reference sequence). The chain's CDR3 is CASSPAPGTDTRGGAFF. The CDR3 region has the DNA TGTGCCAGCAGCCCCGCCCCCGGGACAGACACCCGCGGGGGGGCTTTCTTT.

CDR3: CASSEYIGTDRVQDTQYF. CDR3 coding DNA: TGTGCCAGCAGTGAATATATTGGGACGGACAGGGTGCAAGATACGCAGTATTTT. This chain joins TRBV25-1 and TRBJ2-3, with 8 bases lining up with TRBD1. This CDR3 is 18 amino acids long. The V segment lost 0 bases and the J segment 5 bases; nucleotides outside the gene matches: 13. Germline V gene sequence: CDR1 MGHDK, CDR2 SYGVNS.

This clonotype has more than one count but fewer than ten. The chain carries TRBV5-1 and TRBJ2-5; D might be TRBD2 (6 bases). From germline, CDR1 is SGHRS and CDR2 YFSETQ. The CDR3 is made up of 16 amino acids. The V and J ends lost 0 bases and 0 bases respectively, with 12 bases between them. The CDR3 protein is CASSLGPWRDQETQYF. DNA of the CDR3: TGCGCCAGCAGCTTGGGCCCTTGGAGGGACCAAGAGACCCAGTACTTC. Combining the CDR3 with reference TRBV5-1 and TRBJ2-5 gives the whole variable domain KAGVTQTPRYLIKTRGQQVTLSCSPISGHRSVSWYQQTPGQGLQFLFEYFSETQRNKGNFPGRFSGRQFSNSRSEMNVSTLELGDSALYLCASSLGPWRDQETQYFGPGTRLLVL.

The chain joins TRBV12-5 to TRBJ2-1; D unclear. CDR3 length equals 15 residues. Germline CDR1 and CDR2: LGHNT and FRNRAP. The V end was cut by 5 bases, the J end by 1 base, with 12 bases between. The CDR3 region is CASGPGPLSYNEQFF. The CDR3 DNA is TGTGCTAGTGGTCCCGGACCCCTTTCCTACAATGAGCAGTTCTTC.

The CDR3 DNA reads as TGCAGTGCTAGAGGGACTAGCGGGAATCAAGAGACCCAGTACTTC. Translating gives CSARGTSGNQETQYF. V is TRBV20-1 and J is TRBJ2-7; 12 bases agree with TRBD2. The tail of the sequence fits TRBJ2-5 better, so the J call may be wrong. Germline V CDR1 and CDR2: DFQATT, SNEGSKA (reference sequence). The CDR3 length is 15 residues.

This clonotype was seen ten or more times. The chain joins TRBV27 to TRBJ2-1; 10 nucleotides match TRBD2. The CDR3 is made up of 14 amino acids. Germline lookup yields CDR1 MNHEY and CDR2 SMNVEV (reference sequence). Germline trimming cut 8 bases from V and 6 bases from J; bases unmatched to any gene: 7. Here the CDR3 reads CASGVVAGGNEQFF. The CDR3, as DNA: TGTGCCAGCGGTGTAGTAGCGGGAGGCAATGAGCAGTTCTTC.

The chain has TRBV7-2 and TRBJ1-2, with D hard to call. CDR1 SGHTA and CDR2 FQGNSA come from the germline V gene. V was cut by 7 bases and J by 12 bases, with 21 bases left in between. There are 13 residues in the CDR3. CDR3 sequence reads: CASKNARVEPHTF. The CDR3 DNA reads TGTGCCAGCAAAAACGCAAGGGTAGAGCCCCACACCTTC. Variable domain in full (rest from reference TRBV7-2 and TRBJ1-2): GAGVSQSPSNKVTEKGKDVELRCDPISGHTALYWYRQSLGQGLEFLIYFQGNSAPDKSGLPSDRFSAERTGGSVSTLTIQRTQQEDSAVYLCASKNARVEPHTFGSGTRLTVV.

The J gene is TRBJ1-1, the V gene TRBV18; TRBD1 matches 7 bases. V lost 6 bases, J lost 1 base, and 5 bases stayed unmatched. Germline CDR1 is KGHSH and CDR2 is LQKENI. The length of the CDR3 is 14 residues. CDR3 bases: TGTGCCAGCTCCCCGGGACAGAAGAACACTGAAGCTTTCTTT. Encoded protein: CASSPGQKNTEAFF.

V is TRBV28 and J is TRBJ2-7; 7 bases line up with TRBD1. Trimming cost V 5 bases and J 3 bases; bases outside gene matches: 10. The CDR3 is 15 residues long. The germline CDR1 and CDR2 sequences are MDHEN and SYDVKM. CDR3 DNA sequence: TGTGCCAGCAGTCCACGGACAGGTCTCAACTACGAGCAGTACTTC. Protein product: CASSPRTGLNYEQYF.

The V and J genes are TRBV4-1 and TRBJ2-3; 8 bases agree with TRBD1. Germline trimming cut 2 bases from V and 2 bases from J; bases unmatched to any gene: 6. This CDR3 is built from 16 residues. Germline V gene data show CDR1 as MGHRA and CDR2 as YSYEKL. The CDR3 spells CASSQLDREYTDTQYF. CDR3 coding DNA: TGCGCCAGCAGCCAATTGGACAGGGAGTACACAGATACGCAGTATTTT.

This clonotype has a handful of counts. The J gene is TRBJ2-5, the V gene TRBV20-1; TRBD2 matches 7 bases. This CDR3 spans 14 amino acids. The trim removed 6 bases at V and 2 bases at J, leaving 9 bases unmatched. Germline assignment: CDR1 DFQATT and CDR2 SNEGSKA (reference sequence). CDR3 sequence reads: CSAIRSGEQETQYF. CDR3 in DNA: TGCAGTGCAATCCGAAGCGGGGAACAAGAGACCCAGTACTTC.

This clonotype turned up a few times. The chain employs TRBV10-3 and TRBJ2-7; 7 bases are shared with TRBD1. The J segment lost 0 bases and the V segment lost 5 bases, leaving 7 bases of the junction unmatched. The CDR3 spans 15 residues. The germline V gene encodes CDR1 ENHRY and CDR2 SYGVKD. CDR3 nucleotide sequence: TGTGCCATCAGTAGGACAGGCGATAGCTCCTACGAGCAGTACTTC. Translating gives CAISRTGDSSYEQYF.

The chain combines TRBV6-2 or TRBV6-3 with TRBJ2-2, with D perhaps TRBD2 (6 bases). The V gene's germline CDR1 is MNHEY and CDR2 SVGEGT. V was pared by 8 bases and J by 0 bases, with 16 bases between. CDR3 size: 16 residues. As DNA, the CDR3 is TGTGCCAGCCGCCTTGGGGGGACGGCGAACACCGGGGAGCTGTTTTTT. Its protein is CASRLGGTANTGELFF.

This clonotype occurred a few times. The V and J genes are TRBV7-8 and TRBJ1-5, with D possibly matching TRBD1 (6 bases). CDR3 length: 15 amino acids. The V and J ends lost 5 bases and 6 bases respectively, with 17 bases between them. The germline gives CDR1 SGHVS, CDR2 FQNEAQ. CDR3 residues: CASSTTGYGGQPQHF. The CDR3 DNA reads as TGTGCCAGCAGCACGACAGGATACGGAGGTCAGCCCCAGCATTTT.

Points on this clonotype: An end of the junction differs from the germline gene, which may be a read error. V is TRBV12-3 or TRBV12-4 and J is TRBJ2-3, with TRBD2 identical over 7 bases. The CDR3 consists of 14 residues. CDR3 protein: CASTLGGSADTEYF. The CDR3 nucleotides read TGTGCCAGCACCTTGGGAGGGTCAGCAGATACGGAGTATTTT.

V gene TRBV27 combines with J gene TRBJ1-6, with D possibly TRBD1 on 5 matching bases. CDR3 length: 14 amino acids. Trimming left V 11 bases short and J 3 bases short, with 14 bases between. The germline CDR1 and CDR2 sequences are MNHEY and SMNVEV (reference sequence). The CDR3 DNA is TGTGCCGCTAACACGGGGGGCTATAATTCACCCCTCCACTTT. Amino acid sequence: CAANTGGYNSPLHF.

A few counts support this clonotype. The chain uses TRBV7-8 and TRBJ2-5, with 12 bases matching TRBD2. This CDR3 is 15 amino acids long. The V segment lost 6 bases and the J segment 3 bases; nucleotides outside the gene matches: 5. Germline assignment: CDR1 SGHVS and CDR2 FQNEAQ. DNA for the CDR3: TGTGCCAGCAGGAAAAGACTAGCGGGGGAAGAGACCCAGTACTTC. Amino acids: CASRKRLAGEETQYF.